This TCR beta chain was identified during a study of CD8 T cells in ankylosing spondylitis. Preparation of TCR beta libraries was done by quantitative 5'-RACE with molecular barcodes. TCRdb fed the 5' RACE reads into MiXCR, producing one record per CDR3 protein. Among 90,000 to 120,000 distinct CDR3 sequences listed, about 24% were seen once. At least ten counts were recorded for this clonotype. Material: synovial fluid, either unsorted or a sorted T cell fraction (not recorded which). This clonotype was obtained from a male donor with ankylosing spondylitis.

The CDR3 here is CAISERTGTSQFF. The CDR3 DNA reads as TGTGCCATCAGTGAAAGGACCGGGACTAGTCAGTTCTTC. The chain recombines TRBV10-3 with TRBJ2-1; TRBD2 aligns across 8 bases. The CDR3 spans 13 residues. Germline CDR1 is ENHRY and CDR2 is SYGVKD. V was clipped by 3 bases and J by 13 bases; unmatched bases: 8.